The clone carrying this T cell receptor beta chain was seen ten or more times. Its antigen is currently unknown. Each cDNA molecule carried a unique molecular identifier. TCRdb reprocessed the 5' RACE reads with MiXCR, giving one entry per CDR3 protein. The sample contains 25,000 to 35,000 distinct CDR3 sequences, less than 6.5% of which appear only once. This specimen comes from a study of early T cells in non-severe SARS-CoV-2 infection. Study overall: Sequencing was performed on bulk RNA from unsorted whole blood, leaving chains unpaired.

Broader study findings: Anti-spike CD8 specificities were favored by VDJdb matching, whose results missed private and CD4 specificities.

Per germline, CDR1 LGHNT and CDR2 FRNRAP. There are 16 residues in the CDR3. Losses at the gene ends were 0 bases for V and 7 bases for J; bases not matched to a gene: 9. The clonotype was recovered from an adult who was a healthcare worker with PCR-confirmed SARS-CoV-2 infection or an uninfected control (not recorded which). The V and J genes are TRBV12-5 and TRBJ1-2; 9 positions agree with TRBD1. Sequencing was performed on whole blood. CDR3 nucleotide sequence: TGTGCTAGTGGTTTGGTACGGGGACAGGGCGATATTGGCTACACCTTC. This sequence encodes CASGLVRGQGDIGYTF.